This T cell receptor beta chain is drawn from a study of beta chain features in type 1 diabetes. Study-level information: Patients looked much like healthy donors when it came to age, gender and cell yields.

This CDR3 contains 13 residues. V lost 4 bases and J 0 bases, leaving 7 bases between the germline ends. CDR1 and CDR2 from the germline V gene are SGDLS and YYNGEE. Reverse transcription of all isolated RNA meant that expressed TCRB transcripts were sequenced. Libraries were prepared by immunoSEQ multiplex PCR; TCRdb keeps only in-frame clonotypes and omits some of them. The data show around 330,000 clones, approximately 9.9% seen once. Cells sorted by CD45RO/CCR7/CD25/CD127/CD95/CD27 comprised CD4+ naive, central memory, regulatory and stem cell-like memory cells. Sorting produced populations that all topped 95% purity.

This chain joins TRBV9 and TRBJ1-1; the D is unclear. Sequencing was carried out using naive CD4+ T cells from blood. This receptor was obtained from a woman aged 25 to 39 in good health. The CDR3 DNA reads TGTGCCAGCAGCCCACAGATGAACACTGAAGCTTTCTTT. It codes for CASSPQMNTEAFF. The full variable domain, in which reference TRBV9 and TRBJ1-1 provide the parts outside the CDR3, is DSGVTQTPKHLITATGQRVTLRCSPRSGDLSVYWYQQSLDQGLQFLIQYYNGEERAKGNILERFSAQQFPDLHSELNLSSLELGDSALYFCASSPQMNTEAFFGQGTRLTVV.